This T cell receptor (beta chain) is drawn from a study of radiotherapy plus CTLA-4 blockade in lung cancer. About the research overall: Patients showed objective responses in about 20% of cases and disease control in more than 25%. Study results and limitations: Response, reportedly, was best predicted by interferon-beta along with early blood T cell clone dynamics. The study found tumor-derived TCR clones expanded in blood after radiotherapy plus ipilimumab.

Comments on this clone: The antigen remains undetermined. Other DNA sequences in this sample translate to the same CDR3.

Method: immunoSEQ multiplex PCR; TCRdb's copy keeps in-frame clones and lacks some. Counted here are 75,000 to 100,000 clones, around nine tenths occurring once; the ten biggest clones make up nearly 5%. Specimen: peripheral blood, collected from a patient treated with radiotherapy plus ipilimumab. The origin of this receptor is a human donor with non-small cell lung cancer that progressed on radiotherapy plus ipilimumab.

CDR3 DNA sequence: TGTGCCAGCAGTTACTCGAGGCTAGCGGGGGGAGAGACCCAGTACTTC. Residues: CASSYSRLAGGETQYF. V is TRBV6-6 and J is TRBJ2-5; 11 bases line up with TRBD2. Germline V lookup: CDR1 MNHNY, CDR2 SVGAGI (reference sequence). The J segment lost 4 bases and the V segment lost 0 bases, leaving 4 bases of the junction unmatched. The CDR3 spans 16 residues.